The 14 T cell receptor beta chains below all came from one sample that was sequenced in a study of early T cells in non-severe SARS-CoV-2 infection. From the 5' RACE reads, TCRdb called clonotypes with MiXCR, one entry per CDR3 protein. The data contain about 60,000 distinct CDR3 sequences, around 11% of them seen just once; the ten biggest clones take up just under 3%. Sequencing was performed on whole blood, taken at baseline. All receptors come from an adult who was a healthcare worker with PCR-confirmed SARS-CoV-2 infection or an uninfected control (not recorded which).

This clonotype was detected only a few times. The J gene is TRBJ2-3, the V gene TRBV20-1; D is ambiguous. CDR3 length equals 12 residues. With 4 bases removed from V and 0 bases from J, the gap between germline ends came to 5 bases. Germline V gene sequence: CDR1 DFQATT, CDR2 SNEGSKA (reference sequence). The CDR3 spells CSATASTDTQYF. CDR3 nucleotide sequence: TGCAGTGCTACAGCGAGCACAGATACGCAGTATTTT.

This clonotype was seen ten or more times. This chain joins TRBV13 and TRBJ1-2; no clear D gene. V was clipped by 5 bases and J by 5 bases, with 15 bases between them. This CDR3 contains 14 residues. The germline V gene has CDR1 PRHDT and CDR2 FYEKMQ (reference sequence). CDR3 residues: CASSRESGRYGYTF. The CDR3 DNA follows: TGTGCCAGCAGCCGCGAATCGGGCCGTTATGGCTACACCTTC.

This clonotype was counted at least ten times. The CDR3 DNA sequence: TGTGCCAGCTCACCAGACAGGAATCAGCCCCAGCATTTT. Translating it yields CASSPDRNQPQHF. The chain employs TRBV18 and TRBJ1-5; maybe TRBD1 (6 bases). The ends were cut back, 2 bases at V and 4 bases at J, with 6 bases in the middle. The CDR3 loop spans 13 amino acids. The germline CDR1 and CDR2 sequences are KGHSH and LQKENI.

The V gene is TRBV2, the J gene TRBJ1-2; 10 positions match TRBD1. Germline V gene data show CDR1 as SNHLY and CDR2 as FYNNEI. The J segment lost 2 bases and the V segment lost 3 bases, leaving 3 bases of the junction unmatched. This CDR3 is 15 amino acids long. Here the CDR3 DNA reads TGTGCCAGCAGTGAGGACAGGGGGAGCAACTATGGCTACACCTTC. Amino acid sequence: CASSEDRGSNYGYTF.

V usage is TRBV27 and J usage is TRBJ2-2, with D possibly being TRBD1 (7 bases). The CDR3 contains 15 residues. V lost 2 bases and J 3 bases, leaving 10 bases between the germline ends. Per germline, CDR1 MNHEY and CDR2 SMNVEV (reference sequence). The CDR3 sequence: CASSLGRGDTGELFF. The CDR3 nucleotides read TGTGCCAGCAGTTTAGGCAGGGGGGACACCGGGGAGCTGTTTTTT.

The chain couples TRBV7-2 to TRBJ1-2; D call uncertain. Trimming shortened V by 3 bases and J by 4 bases, and 12 bases separated the two germline ends. The CDR3 runs 14 residues. Germline loops: CDR1 SGHTA, CDR2 FQGNSA. Written as DNA, the CDR3 is TGTGCCAGCAGCTTCGAGGGCCTTCTCTATGGCTACACCTTC. The encoded protein is CASSFEGLLYGYTF.

The chain has TRBV20-1 and TRBJ1-2; D might be TRBD1 (5 bases). Looked up from germline, CDR1 is DFQATT and CDR2 is SNEGSKA (reference sequence). V shed 6 bases and J shed 8 bases, with 19 bases lying between them. There are 13 residues in the CDR3. CDR3 sequence: CSAQPGPSSGYTF. DNA of the CDR3: TGCAGTGCCCAACCGGGGCCATCGAGCGGCTACACCTTC.

This clonotype was found many times. This chain connects TRBV2 to TRBJ2-3, with D hard to call. The germline V gene encodes CDR1 SNHLY and CDR2 FYNNEI. V was cut by 6 bases and J by 2 bases, with 3 bases left in between. The CDR3 length is 11 residues. The CDR3 here is CASSLTDTQYF. The CDR3 nucleotides are TGTGCCAGCAGCCTCACAGATACGCAGTATTTT.

V gene TRBV27 combines with J gene TRBJ2-1, with D possibly being TRBD1 (5 bases). Per germline, CDR1 MNHEY and CDR2 SMNVEV (reference sequence). V gave up 5 bases and J gave up 8 bases, with 19 bases separating them. This CDR3 has 15 amino acids. The CDR3 bases are TGTGCCAGCAGTCCCCTTGAACAGGTTGACTATGAGCAGTTCTTC. Its protein product is CASSPLEQVDYEQFF.

The rearrangement links TRBV6-6 to TRBJ2-5, with D uncertain. This CDR3 contains 13 residues. Germline CDR1 is MNHNY and CDR2 is SVGAGI (reference sequence). V lost 6 bases and J lost 5, with 13 bases in between. CDR3 nucleotides: TGTGCCAGCAGGACCCAGTACAGCGAGACCCAGTACTTC. Its protein is CASRTQYSETQYF.

This clonotype was picked up many times. The V gene is TRBV7-9, the J gene TRBJ2-1; no clear D. CDR3 length: 10 amino acids. V was cut by 9 bases and J by 8 bases, with 8 bases left in between. The germline V gene encodes CDR1 SEHNR and CDR2 FQNEAQ (reference sequence). CDR3 DNA sequence: TGTGCCAGGCCGAGGTATGAGCAGTTCTTC. This translates into CARPRYEQFF.

The chain has TRBV7-9 and TRBJ1-6; TRBD1 might be the D (6 bases). The germline gives CDR1 SEHNR, CDR2 FQNEAQ (reference sequence). This CDR3 is built from 20 residues. V gave up 3 bases and J gave up 7 bases, with 28 bases separating them. As DNA, the CDR3 is TGTGCCAGCAGCTTGGGACCCGGGACAAGGGAAGGGCCGTGGAATTCACCCCTCCACTTT. This encodes CASSLGPGTREGPWNSPLHF.

This clonotype has a handful of counts. The chain joins TRBV10-3 to TRBJ2-5; 9 bases map to TRBD2. This CDR3 region has 13 residues. Trimming at V came to 7 bases and at J to 3 bases, leaving 3 bases not matched to a gene. Germline loops: CDR1 ENHRY, CDR2 SYGVKD. CDR3: CAIKASGEETQYF. CDR3 DNA: TGTGCCATCAAGGCTAGCGGGGAAGAGACCCAGTACTTC.

The chain is built from TRBV20-1 and TRBJ2-5; no firm D call. The CDR3 spans 15 residues. Germline CDR1 and CDR2: DFQATT and SNEGSKA (reference sequence). With 0 bases removed from V and 1 base from J, the gap between germline ends came to 12 bases. This CDR3 reads CSARDWVKLQETQYF. In DNA, the CDR3 is TGCAGTGCTAGAGATTGGGTAAAACTCCAAGAGACCCAGTACTTC.